This T cell receptor (beta chain) was captured by sequencing in a study of T cell repertoires in cytomegalovirus infection. Unmatched junction bases numbered 12, after V lost 0 bases and J lost 5 bases. Germline V gives CDR1 MNHEY, CDR2 SVGEGT. The CDR3 runs to 18 residues. Via MiXCR, TCRdb re-called the reads, giving one row per CDR3 protein. The table lists about 530,000 distinct CDR3 sequences, 26% of them singletons. The TCR sequence derives from a human donor in good health (CMV status not recorded). Some clones in this sample may be carry-over from other donors' samples. Sequencing input: PBMCs. The chain uses TRBV6-2 or TRBV6-3 and TRBJ2-7, with 11 bases aligning to TRBD2. CDR3 loop: CASSYSLLAGVPGDEQYF. As DNA, the CDR3 is TGTGCCAGCAGTTACTCGCTACTAGCGGGAGTTCCGGGAGACGAGCAGTACTTC.